This T cell receptor beta chain was observed in a study of persistence of HIV-infected CD4 T cells. Study information: A median of approximately eight years of suppressive ART preceded sampling. Study-wide findings and caveats: Antigen-responding cells were enriched for degenerate expanded CDR3beta sequences.

The stimulus was an HIV-1 Gag 15-mer peptide pool, 0.9 to 1 ug/peptide/mL. Sorted nonresponding memory CD4+ T cells were CD40L-negative, CD69-negative, CD45RO-high. For around 18 hours, CD8-depleted PBMCs received anti-CD28/CD49d costimulation, a CD40-blocking antibody and enfuvirtide. Comment on this clone: Its target is unknown.

The libraries were made with immunoSEQ version 4 in survey mode. Sequencing was performed with immunoSEQ multiplex PCR; in TCRdb, only in-frame clones are kept and a portion is missing. The sample records about 40,000 clones, roughly 74% being singletons. This TCR came from an adult man with HIV who was CMV-seropositive. Here the sequenced sample was CD4+ T cells sorted from PBMCs after 18-hour stimulation, taken from a patient who received antiretroviral therapy.

The CDR3, as DNA: TGCAGCGTTGAAGGGAGGGAGGGGGCGCGGAGCTATGGCTACACCTTC. It codes for CSVEGREGARSYGYTF. This chain joins TRBV29-1 and TRBJ1-2, with TRBD1 matching 7 bases. Trimming took 1 base from V and 4 from J; bases not matched to a gene: 12. CDR3 length: 16 amino acids. Germline V gene data show CDR1 as SQVTM and CDR2 as ANQGSEA.